The rows below give T cell receptor beta chains drawn from one sample of a study of blood T cell repertoires in COVID-19. This table comes from immunoSEQ multiplex PCR, and its TCRdb copy is limited to in-frame clones, with some not included. The sample shows 130,000 or so clones, 84% of them seen only once. The sample comprised PBMCs or T cells enriched from blood (not recorded which). The receptor set was obtained from a woman between 45 and 60 years old with acute COVID-19. Both conserved end residues are part of each CDR3.

>TRBV7-3|TRBJ2-3
CASSLRDGADTQYF
>TRBV29-1|TRBJ1-1
CSAGTRAEAFF
>TRBV7-3|TRBJ2-2
CASSLQLAGHGELFF
>TRBV4-3|TRBJ1-1
CASSQSLGAMGTEAFF
>TRBV12-3/TRBV12-4|TRBJ1-4
CASRNRDEKLFF
>TRBV10-3|TRBJ2-1
CAISEGGGEQFF
>TRBV19|TRBJ1-2
CATGTGSPYGYTF
>TRBV4-1|TRBJ1-5
CASSQDPPGGGDQPQHF
>TRBV2|TRBJ1-5
CASTPDSQGNNQPQHF
>TRBV2|TRBJ2-3
CASTLRTDTDTQYF
>TRBV24-1|TRBJ1-4
CATSEGGQGEGEKLFF
>TRBV2|NA
CASRGGRGRDEQYF
>TRBV16|TRBJ1-2
CASSSGQNNYGYTF
>TRBV6-1|TRBJ2-3
CASSEARTSAADTQYF
>TRBV7-9|TRBJ2-1
CASSLATTGYLPNEQFF
>TRBV3-1/TRBV3-2|TRBJ2-7
CASSNRLAVSYEQYF
>TRBV6-5|TRBJ1-1
CATLGEYAMNTEAFF
>TRBV18|TRBJ1-5
CASSPGTDGTQPQHF
>TRBV5-5|TRBJ2-5
CASSLGPVGDFQETQYF
>TRBV7-9|TRBJ2-7
CASSSGLAGDYEQYF
>TRBV29-1|TRBJ1-2
CSVKTGLGGYTF
>TRBV6-5|TRBJ2-1
CASSWGDLNSYNEQFF